Presented here are 18 T cell receptor beta chains from one specimen sequenced in a study of blood T cell repertoires in COVID-19. Data came from immunoSEQ multiplex PCR; TCRdb stores just in-frame clones and leaves some out. The table shows about 150,000 clones, with 80% occurring only once. Sequenced: peripheral blood. The receptors stem from a man in his fifties or sixties with acute or convalescent COVID-19.

This clone was observed a single time. The chain employs TRBV27 and TRBJ2-1; 14 bases map to TRBD2. Germline-derived CDR1 and CDR2 are MNHEY and SMNVEV (reference sequence). The CDR3 spans 15 residues. V lost 2 bases to trimming and J lost 10 bases; unmatched junction nucleotides: 4. The CDR3 protein is CASSLGTSGGLEQFF. The CDR3 DNA sequence: TGTGCCAGCAGTTTAGGGACTAGCGGGGGTCTCGAGCAGTTCTTC.

This clone was recorded once. V is TRBV3-1 (or the pseudogene TRBV3-2) and J is TRBJ2-7; D is perhaps TRBD2 (6 bases). Trimming cost V 1 base and J 2 bases, with 18 bases left between them. Germline CDR1 is LGHDT and CDR2 is YNNKEL (reference sequence). The CDR3 totals 17 residues. The CDR3 sequence is CASSQGGRDGGTYEQYF. The CDR3 DNA is TGTGCCAGCAGCCAAGGGGGCCGGGACGGGGGTACCTACGAGCAGTACTTC.

The chain links TRBV6-5 to TRBJ2-7, with 7 bases matching TRBD2. Germline V lookup: CDR1 MNHEY, CDR2 SVGAGI. CDR3 length: 14 amino acids. V dropped 2 bases and J dropped 5; count of bases not matched to a gene: 6. In DNA form, the CDR3 reads TGTGCCAGCAGTTACAACGGACTAGATCACGAGCAGTACTTC. Its translation is CASSYNGLDHEQYF.

The chain has TRBV6-6 and TRBJ1-6, with D possibly TRBD1 on 5 matching bases. Trimming removed 8 bases at V and 6 bases at J, with 17 bases between. This CDR3 region has 15 residues. Germline loops: CDR1 MNHNY, CDR2 SVGAGI (reference sequence). CDR3: CASGGDGRGNSPLHF. As DNA, the CDR3 is TGTGCCAGCGGAGGGGACGGACGGGGTAATTCACCCCTCCACTTT.

The genes are TRBV27 and TRBJ2-7; D is uncertain. The CDR3 has 14 amino acids. The V end lost 6 bases, the J end lost 3 bases, and 15 bases lay between the germline ends. The germline CDR1 and CDR2 sequences are MNHEY and SMNVEV (reference sequence). CDR3 residues: CASSLSGIDYEQYF. The CDR3 region has the DNA TGTGCCAGCAGCCTCTCAGGAATTGACTACGAGCAGTACTTC.

The chain uses TRBV4-1 and TRBJ1-2; 8 bases align to TRBD1. The ends lost 3 bases at V and 4 bases at J; junction bases unmatched: 4. Germline assignment: CDR1 MGHRA and CDR2 YSYEKL. The CDR3 consists of 14 residues. The CDR3 sequence: CASSQDRASYGYTF. In DNA, the CDR3 is TGCGCCAGCAGCCAGGACAGGGCCTCCTATGGCTACACCTTC.

This clone was found a few times. This chain connects TRBV28 to TRBJ1-3; no firm D call. This CDR3 contains 17 residues. Trimming took 3 bases from V and 0 from J, leaving 15 bases between them. In germline, CDR1 is MDHEN, CDR2 SYDVKM. The CDR3 bases are TGTGCCAGCAGTTTGGTGAGACAACTTAGCTCTGGAAACACCATATATTTT. Translating gives CASSLVRQLSSGNTIYF.

The V call is TRBV9, the J call TRBJ2-5; TRBD2 agrees at 12 bases. The germline gives CDR1 SGDLS, CDR2 YYNGEE. V lost 3 bases to trimming and J lost 4 bases; unmatched junction nucleotides: 4. The CDR3 runs to 15 residues. CDR3 DNA sequence: TGTGCCAGCAGCGCTAGCGGGGGGGCCGGAGAGACCCAGTACTTC. It translates to CASSASGGAGETQYF.

The chain has TRBV3-1 (or the pseudogene TRBV3-2) and TRBJ2-5, with D unclear. The V gene lost 2 bases and the J gene lost 5 bases, with 6 bases spanning the gap. CDR1 and CDR2 (germline): LGHDT, YNNKEL (reference sequence). The CDR3 is 12 residues long. CDR3 residues: CASSQYGETQYF. In DNA, the CDR3 is TGTGCCAGCAGCCAATACGGGGAGACCCAGTACTTC.

The rearrangement links TRBV7-2 to TRBJ2-3, with D possibly TRBD2 on 6 matching bases. The CDR3 has 15 amino acids. V was clipped by 8 bases and J by 1 base, with 16 bases between them. CDR1 and CDR2 (germline): SGHTA, FQGNSA. This CDR3 is CASALQGGGTDTQYF. Here the CDR3 DNA reads TGTGCCAGCGCGCTCCAAGGCGGGGGCACAGATACGCAGTATTTT.

The chain carries TRBV19 and TRBJ1-5; tentative D call: TRBD1 (6 bases). Trimming shortened V by 3 bases and J by 4 bases, and 10 bases separated the two germline ends. Looked up from germline, CDR1 is LNHDA and CDR2 is SQIVND (reference sequence). The CDR3 loop spans 14 amino acids. CDR3 region: CASSITGPNQPQHF. The CDR3 DNA reads TGTGCCAGTAGTATCACAGGGCCGAATCAGCCCCAGCATTTT.

The V and J genes are TRBV4-1 and TRBJ2-7; the match to TRBD2 covers 10 bases. V dropped 4 bases and J dropped 2; count of bases not matched to a gene: 5. The V gene's germline CDR1 is MGHRA and CDR2 YSYEKL. The CDR3 is 15 residues long. This CDR3 reads CASSPGLAATYEQYF. In DNA form, the CDR3 reads TGCGCCAGCAGCCCCGGACTAGCGGCTACCTACGAGCAGTACTTC.

The chain joins TRBV28 to TRBJ1-2, with TRBD1 matching over 7 bases. The CDR3 consists of 20 residues. The germline V gene encodes CDR1 MDHEN and CDR2 SYDVKM. The junction had 24 bases not matched to a gene; V was cut back by 8 bases and J by 0 bases. The CDR3 loop is CASEDDGWVGTARTNYGYTF. For the CDR3, the DNA is TGTGCCAGCGAGGATGACGGGTGGGTGGGGACAGCCAGGACTAACTATGGCTACACCTTC.

This chain uses TRBV27 with TRBJ2-2, with a weak D call TRBD1 (6 bases). V gave up 6 bases and J gave up 0 bases, with 11 bases separating them. CDR1 is MNHEY, CDR2 SMNVEV, per germline (reference sequence). The CDR3 totals 15 residues. In nucleotides, the CDR3 is TGTGCCAGCAGACTCACAGGGCCGAACACCGGGGAGCTGTTTTTT. It is translated as CASRLTGPNTGELFF.

This chain uses TRBV11-1 with TRBJ2-1; D uncertain. The V end was cut by 2 bases, the J end by 4 bases, with 9 bases between. Per germline, CDR1 SGHAT and CDR2 FQDESV (reference sequence). The CDR3 totals 14 residues. The CDR3 region is CASSLRVDYNEQFF. The CDR3 coding sequence is TGTGCCAGCAGCTTAAGAGTAGATTACAATGAGCAGTTCTTC.

V and J are TRBV5-4 and TRBJ2-7, with TRBD1 matching over 7 bases. Germline V gene lookup returns CDR1 SGHNT and CDR2 YYREEE (reference sequence). With V trimmed by 4 bases and J by 1 base, 5 bases remained unmatched. The CDR3 totals 14 residues. The chain's CDR3 is CASSPRQGSYEQYF. The DNA for the CDR3 is TGTGCCAGCAGCCCCCGACAGGGTTCCTACGAGCAGTACTTC.

V is TRBV7-2 and J is TRBJ2-3; 9 bases are shared with TRBD2. V lost 4 bases to trimming and J lost 5 bases; unmatched junction nucleotides: 13. The germline V gene encodes CDR1 SGHTA and CDR2 FQGNSA. The CDR3 is made up of 17 amino acids. The CDR3 protein is CASSSIRAGGLKDTQYF. The DNA of the CDR3 is TGTGCCAGCAGCTCAATCAGAGCGGGGGGTCTAAAAGATACGCAGTATTTT.

The V and J genes are TRBV7-2 and TRBJ2-2; TRBD2 aligns across 8 bases. The CDR3 has 15 residues. Germline lookup yields CDR1 SGHTA and CDR2 FQGNSA. V lost 2 bases to trimming and J lost 4 bases; unmatched junction nucleotides: 3. CDR3 sequence (DNA): TGTGCCAGCAGCTTACAACTAGCGGTCACCGGGGAGCTGTTTTTT. It specifies CASSLQLAVTGELFF.